This T cell receptor beta chain was retrieved from a study of T cells after yellow fever vaccination. Findings of the study overall: Most clones from primary vaccination were detected again post-booster (about 96% CD4, about 88% CD8). Abundant bulk-population clonotypes could contaminate the FACS-sorted repertoires.

TCRdb analysed the 5' RACE reads with MiXCR anew, one entry per CDR3 protein. The data contain 300,000 to 400,000 distinct CDR3 sequences, approximately 5.7% of them singletons. V lost 6 bases and J 2 bases, leaving 16 bases between the germline ends. Germline-derived CDR1 and CDR2 are MNHNS and SASEGT. The CDR3 totals 16 residues. As concerns this clonotype: No antigen is known for it.

The chain combines TRBV6-1 with TRBJ2-2; D possibly corresponds to TRBD1 (6 bases). The origin of this receptor is a man aged 30-40 years who received the YFV17D yellow fever vaccine. Source: PBMCs, taken 5 days after the yellow fever booster vaccination. CDR3 region: CASRTAGALNTGELFF. In DNA, the CDR3 is TGTGCCAGCAGGACGGCAGGGGCCCTTAACACCGGGGAGCTGTTTTTT.